A selection of T cell receptor beta chains follows, all from one sample in a study of graft-versus-host responses after intestinal transplantation. Assay used: immunoSEQ multiplex PCR; TCRdb lists only in-frame clones, some missing. This table has about 100,000 clones, roughly 91% appearing once. What these receptors recognize is not known. The material sequenced was unstimulated CD4+ T cells sorted from spleen or lymph node cells, taken before transplant. These receptor sequences come from a human donor who was the organ donor for an intestinal transplant. The CDR3 runs from the conserved cysteine through the conserved F or W. Clone size is stated in some rows and not others, as once, few, many or a class when expanded.

j_gene | v_gene | abundance | CDR3aa
TRBJ2-1 | TRBV5-4 | - | CASSLAGGLAGGSYNEQFF
TRBJ1-1 | TRBV4-1 | once | CASSQAQTANTEAFF
TRBJ1-3 | TRBV19 | - | CASSIAGSGNTIYF
TRBJ2-1 | TRBV4-2 | - | CASSPGTSGSNEQFF
TRBJ1-1 | TRBV6-5 | - | CASSPTRGPAEAFF
TRBJ1-2 | TRBV28 | - | CASSLSVGDGYGYTF
TRBJ2-3 | TRBV4-2 | - | CASSQEARGGTDTQYF
TRBJ2-1 | TRBV28 | - | CASSSPVGLAGGEEQFF
TRBJ2-3 | TRBV5-1 | few | CASSLTGLAGAYTDTQYF
TRBJ1-5 | TRBV7-9 | - | CASSQGTATSNQPQHF
TRBJ2-1 | TRBV5-1 | - | CASSLFQRGAPLSAYNEQFF